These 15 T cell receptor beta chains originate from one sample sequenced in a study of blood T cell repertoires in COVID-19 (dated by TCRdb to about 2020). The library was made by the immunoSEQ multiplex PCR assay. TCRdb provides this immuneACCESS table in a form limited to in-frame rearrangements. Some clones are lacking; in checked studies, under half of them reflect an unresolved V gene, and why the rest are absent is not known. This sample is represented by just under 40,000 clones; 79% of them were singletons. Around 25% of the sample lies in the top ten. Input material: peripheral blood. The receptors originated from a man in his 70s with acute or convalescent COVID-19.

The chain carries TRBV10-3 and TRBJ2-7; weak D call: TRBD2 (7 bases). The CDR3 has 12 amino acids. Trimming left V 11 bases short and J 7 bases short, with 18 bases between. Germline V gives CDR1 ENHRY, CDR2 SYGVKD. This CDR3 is CASRGGPGEQYF. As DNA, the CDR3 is TGTGCCTCAAGGGGGGGCCCGGGAGAGCAGTACTTC.

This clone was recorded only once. DNA of the CDR3: TGTGCCAGCCTTACGACTAGCGGGAGTGCTGCAGGGACAGATACGCAGTATTTT. Amino acid sequence: CASLTTSGSAAGTDTQYF. The chain employs TRBV19 and TRBJ2-3; TRBD2 agrees at 12 bases. The V gene end was trimmed by 9 bases and the J gene end by 3 bases; junction bases not matched to a gene: 16. The CDR3 has 18 amino acids. CDR1 is LNHDA, CDR2 SQIVND, per germline (reference sequence).

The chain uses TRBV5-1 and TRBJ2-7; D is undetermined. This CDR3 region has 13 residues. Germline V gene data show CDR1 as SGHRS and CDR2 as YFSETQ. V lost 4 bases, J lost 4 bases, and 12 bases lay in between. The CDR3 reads CASSRMGEYEQYF. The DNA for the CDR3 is TGCGCCAGCAGCCGGATGGGCGAGTACGAGCAGTACTTC.

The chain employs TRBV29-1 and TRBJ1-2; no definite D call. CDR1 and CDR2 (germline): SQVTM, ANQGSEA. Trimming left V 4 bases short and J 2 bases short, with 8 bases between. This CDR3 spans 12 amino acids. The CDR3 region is CSVVAPNYGYTF. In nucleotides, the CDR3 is TGCAGCGTTGTGGCCCCAAACTATGGCTACACCTTC.

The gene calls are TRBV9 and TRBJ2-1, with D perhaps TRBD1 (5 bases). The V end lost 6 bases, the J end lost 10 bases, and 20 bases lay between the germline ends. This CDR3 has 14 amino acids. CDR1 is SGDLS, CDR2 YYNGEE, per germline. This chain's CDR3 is CASTPWAGPREQFF. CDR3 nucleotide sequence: TGTGCCAGCACCCCGTGGGCAGGGCCACGCGAGCAGTTCTTC.

The CDR3 region has the DNA TGTGCCAGCAGCTCGTGGGGGGAGCGGGTCACCGGGGAGCTGTTTTTT. Its translation is CASSSWGERVTGELFF. The chain combines TRBV5-4 with TRBJ2-2; possible D gene TRBD2, 6 bases. The germline V and J ends were trimmed by 3 bases and 4 bases, with 16 bases remaining between them. Germline assignment: CDR1 SGHNT and CDR2 YYREEE (reference sequence). The CDR3 loop spans 16 amino acids.

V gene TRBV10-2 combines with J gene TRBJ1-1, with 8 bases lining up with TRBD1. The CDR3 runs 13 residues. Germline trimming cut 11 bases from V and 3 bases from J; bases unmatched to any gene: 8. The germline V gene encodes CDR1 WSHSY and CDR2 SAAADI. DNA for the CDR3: TGCGCCGGGGGGGACAGGATAGACACTGAAGCTTTCTTT. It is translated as CAGGDRIDTEAFF.

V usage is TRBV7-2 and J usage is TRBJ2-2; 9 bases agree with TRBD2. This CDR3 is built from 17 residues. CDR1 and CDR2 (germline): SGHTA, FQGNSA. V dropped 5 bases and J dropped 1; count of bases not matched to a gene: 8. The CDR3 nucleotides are TGTGCCAGCAGCCGCTCTAGCGGGGAGCTGAACACCGGGGAGCTGTTTTTT. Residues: CASSRSSGELNTGELFF.

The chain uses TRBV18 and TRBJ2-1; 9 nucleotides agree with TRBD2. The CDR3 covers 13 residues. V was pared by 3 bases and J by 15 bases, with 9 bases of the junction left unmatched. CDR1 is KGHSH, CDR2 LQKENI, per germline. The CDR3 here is CASSPIAGEGAFF. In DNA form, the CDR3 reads TGTGCCAGCTCACCTATAGCGGGGGAAGGTGCGTTCTTC.

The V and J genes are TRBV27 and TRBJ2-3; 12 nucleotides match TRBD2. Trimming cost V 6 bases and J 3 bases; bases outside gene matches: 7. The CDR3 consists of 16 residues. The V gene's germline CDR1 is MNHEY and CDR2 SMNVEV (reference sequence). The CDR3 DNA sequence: TGTGCCAGCAGCCCAGGACTAGCGGGGAATACAGATACGCAGTATTTT. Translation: CASSPGLAGNTDTQYF.

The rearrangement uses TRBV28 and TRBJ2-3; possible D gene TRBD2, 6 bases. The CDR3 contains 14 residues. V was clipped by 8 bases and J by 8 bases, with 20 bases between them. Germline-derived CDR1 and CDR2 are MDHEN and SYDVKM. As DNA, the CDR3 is TGTGCCAGCTCGGTGCGGGGACTCCTCGGTACGCAGTATTTT. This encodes CASSVRGLLGTQYF.

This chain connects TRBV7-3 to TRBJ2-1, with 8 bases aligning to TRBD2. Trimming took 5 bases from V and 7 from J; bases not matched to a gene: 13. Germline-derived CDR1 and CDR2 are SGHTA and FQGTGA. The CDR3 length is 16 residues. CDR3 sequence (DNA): TGTGCCAGCAGCCCGGCAGCGGGAGCCCCCTTGAATGAGCAGTTCTTC. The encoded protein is CASSPAAGAPLNEQFF. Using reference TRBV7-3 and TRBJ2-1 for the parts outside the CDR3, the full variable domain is GAGVSQTPSNKVTEKGKYVELRCDPISGHTALYWYRQSLGQGPEFLIYFQGTGAADDSGLPNDRFFAVRPEGSVSTLKIQRTERGDSAVYLCASSPAAGAPLNEQFFGPGTRLTVL.

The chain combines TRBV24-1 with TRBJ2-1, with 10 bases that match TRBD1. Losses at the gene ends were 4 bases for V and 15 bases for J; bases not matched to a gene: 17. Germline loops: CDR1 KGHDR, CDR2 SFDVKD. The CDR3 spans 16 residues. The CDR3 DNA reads TGTGCCACCAGTGACCCCCCGACAGGGGGCAATTTACTTCTGTTCTTC. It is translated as CATSDPPTGGNLLLFF.

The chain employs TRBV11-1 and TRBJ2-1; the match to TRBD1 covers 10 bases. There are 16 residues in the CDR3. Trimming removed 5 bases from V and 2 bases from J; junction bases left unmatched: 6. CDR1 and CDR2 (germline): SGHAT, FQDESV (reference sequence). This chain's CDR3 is CASSVRGTGAYNEQFF. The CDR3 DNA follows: TGTGCCAGCAGCGTAAGGGGGACAGGGGCCTACAATGAGCAGTTCTTC.

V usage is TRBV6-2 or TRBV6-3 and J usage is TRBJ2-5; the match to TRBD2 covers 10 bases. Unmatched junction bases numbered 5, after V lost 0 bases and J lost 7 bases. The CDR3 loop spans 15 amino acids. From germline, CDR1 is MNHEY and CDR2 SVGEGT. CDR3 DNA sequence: TGTGCCAGCAGTTACTCGCTAGCGGGAGTCGGGACCCAGTACTTC. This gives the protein CASSYSLAGVGTQYF.